A selection of T cell receptor beta chains follows, all from one sample in a study of T cell repertoires in cytomegalovirus infection. TCRdb re-called the reads through MiXCR, storing one row per CDR3 protein. The sample shows about 200,000 distinct CDR3 sequences, roughly 9.8% of them seen only once. Sequenced: PBMCs. These receptors all come from a human donor in good health (CMV status not recorded). Some clones in this sample may be carry-over from other donors' samples. CDR3s include the opening cysteine and the closing phenylalanine or tryptophan. Each record gives: D gene, J gene, V gene, clone size, CDR3 protein, CDR3 DNA. A D gene is named only where the DNA matches it firmly. The size entry is marked missing in some rows and otherwise reads once, few, many or a size class.

>NA|TRBJ1-1|TRBV7-2|many
CASSLRTEEAFF
TGTGCCAGCAGCTTACGGACAGAAGAAGCTTTCTTT
>NA|TRBJ1-2|TRBV29-1|few
CSVVRDLGYTF
TGCAGCGTTGTTCGGGACTTAGGCTACACCTTC
>NA|TRBJ2-1|TRBV7-2|many
CASSLERPGTYGEQFF
TGTGCCAGCAGCTTAGAGCGCCCCGGTACCTACGGTGAGCAGTTCTTC
>TRBD2|TRBJ2-1|TRBV6-6|NA
CASSRGTSGFDEQFF
TGTGCCAGCAGCCGCGGGACTAGCGGGTTCGATGAGCAGTTCTTC
>NA|TRBJ1-2|TRBV20-1|NA
CSASDWKGNYGYTF
TGCAGTGCTAGTGACTGGAAGGGTAACTATGGCTACACCTTC
>TRBD1|TRBJ2-4|TRBV7-2|many
CASSPHRGLNIQYF
TGTGCCAGCAGCCCACACAGGGGGCTAAACATTCAGTACTTC
>NA|TRBJ2-7|TRBV29-1|NA
CSVGRSSYEQYF
TGCAGCGTCGGACGGAGCTCCTACGAGCAGTACTTC
>TRBD1|TRBJ2-7|TRBV27|many
CASNPLTGDGMEQYF
TGTGCCAGCAACCCTTTAACAGGGGATGGAATGGAGCAGTACTTC
>TRBD1|TRBJ1-2|TRBV5-6|NA
CASSSPRGANRYGYTF
TGTGCCAGCAGCTCCCCCAGGGGGGCAAATCGCTATGGCTACACCTTC
>NA|TRBJ1-1|TRBV19|NA
CASSDRMNTEAFF
TGTGCCAGTAGTGACAGGATGAACACTGAAGCTTTCTTT
>TRBD1|TRBJ2-3|TRBV7-2|many
CASSHRDRVLDTQYF
TGTGCCAGCAGCCACCGGGACAGGGTATTAGATACGCAGTATTTT
>NA|TRBJ2-5|TRBV24-1|many
CATSATDGTATQYF
TGTGCCACCAGTGCCACGGACGGGACTGCGACCCAGTACTTC
>TRBD2|TRBJ2-7|TRBV4-2|NA
CASSQGTSGGGYEQYF
TGTGCCAGCAGCCAAGGGACTAGCGGAGGAGGCTACGAGCAGTACTTC
>NA|TRBJ1-5|TRBV30|NA
CAWSAGWNQPQHF
TGTGCCTGGAGTGCAGGGTGGAATCAGCCCCAGCATTTT
>NA|TRBJ1-2|TRBV9|few
CASSGVGASGYTF
TGTGCCAGCAGCGGCGTCGGAGCCTCTGGCTACACCTTC
>NA|TRBJ2-3|TRBV27|few
CASSLLGVGTQYF
TGTGCCAGCAGTTTACTGGGCGTCGGGACGCAGTATTTT
>TRBD2|TRBJ2-3|TRBV5-4|few
CASSLEAGENTQYF
TGTGCCAGCAGCTTGGAGGCGGGAGAAAATACGCAGTATTTT
>TRBD1|TRBJ1-1|TRBV20-1|many
CSARASRQGLGGWSEAFF
TGCAGTGCTAGGGCCAGCAGACAGGGACTTGGGGGGTGGAGTGAAGCTTTCTTT
>TRBD1|TRBJ1-2|TRBV7-2|NA
CTSKTTGGTGVTRGYTF
TGTACCAGCAAGACTACCGGTGGGACAGGGGTGACTCGCGGCTACACCTTC
>NA|TRBJ1-5|TRBV6-1|many
CASSERGGWSNQPQHF
TGTGCCAGCAGTGAACGGGGGGGCTGGAGCAATCAGCCCCAGCATTTT
>NA|TRBJ2-3|TRBV7-2|many
CASSTALDF
TGTGCCAGCAGCACGGCACTAGATTTT
>NA|TRBJ2-7|TRBV4-3|many
CASSQVGTRSYEQYF
TGCGCCAGCAGCCAAGTCGGGACAAGGAGCTACGAGCAGTACTTC
>TRBD1|TRBJ1-1|TRBV5-1|NA
CANSLGTVNTEAFF
TGCGCCAACAGCTTGGGGACAGTAAACACTGAAGCTTTCTTT
>NA|TRBJ1-1|TRBV19|many
CASSTAPNTEAFF
TGTGCCAGTAGTACCGCCCCGAACACTGAAGCTTTCTTT
>NA|TRBJ2-7|TRBV4-3|many
CASSQARGSYEQYF
TGCGCCAGCAGCCAAGCCAGGGGCTCCTACGAGCAGTACTTC
>NA|TRBJ2-5|TRBV7-3|NA
CASSPRAPRETQYF
TGTGCCAGCAGCCCCCGGGCTCCCCGAGAGACCCAGTACTTC
>NA|TRBJ1-4|TRBV29-1|NA
CSVSRAGAPLLFF
TGCAGCGTTTCGAGGGCAGGGGCCCCTCTCCTGTTTTTT
>NA|TRBJ1-1|TRBV28|NA
CASHVRTEAFF
TGTGCCAGCCACGTGCGGACTGAAGCTTTCTTT
>TRBD2|TRBJ2-7|TRBV29-1|NA
CSVEGSTSGTYEQYF
TGCAGCGTTGAAGGGTCCACTAGCGGGACCTACGAGCAGTACTTC
>NA|TRBJ2-2|TRBV20-1|many
CSARYTGDSGELFF
TGCAGTGCAAGGTACACGGGAGACAGCGGGGAGCTGTTTTTT
>TRBD2|TRBJ2-5|TRBV4-2|many
CASSQDPGLAGGKETQYF
TGTGCCAGCAGCCAAGATCCCGGACTAGCGGGGGGTAAAGAGACCCAGTACTTC
>TRBD1|TRBJ2-2|TRBV2|NA
CASTRDRHTGELFF
TGTGCCAGCACCCGGGACAGACACACCGGGGAGCTGTTTTTT
>NA|TRBJ1-2|TRBV7-8|many
CASSLGRGRANGYTF
TGTGCCAGCAGCTTAGGGAGGGGCAGGGCAAATGGCTACACCTTC